This passage covers 30 T cell receptor beta chains from one sample sequenced in a study of blood T cell repertoires in COVID-19. Profiled with immunoSEQ multiplex PCR; TCRdb holds only in-frame clones, not every one. Of 250,000 or so clones in the sample, approximately 78% are singletons; the top ten hold 3.4%. Source material: peripheral blood. The source is a woman aged 18-29 years with acute or convalescent COVID-19.

The chain joins TRBV7-6 to TRBJ2-5; no clear D. This CDR3 contains 14 residues. Germline-derived CDR1 and CDR2 are SGHVS and FNYEAQ. With 2 bases removed from V and 5 bases from J, the gap between germline ends came to 12 bases. The CDR3 DNA reads TGTGCCAGCAGCTTAACTCTCCTCGGGGAGACCCAGTACTTC. Protein sequence: CASSLTLLGETQYF.

This sequence joins TRBV5-1 and TRBJ2-1; the D gene is possibly TRBD2 (6 bases). The germline gives CDR1 SGHRS, CDR2 YFSETQ. The CDR3 has 15 residues. With 0 bases removed from V and 15 bases from J, the gap between germline ends came to 22 bases. CDR3 region: CASSLDGSKDLVMFF. CDR3 nucleotides: TGCGCCAGCAGCTTGGACGGGAGCAAGGACCTAGTGATGTTCTTC.

This sequence joins TRBV18 and TRBJ2-6; 9 bases are shared with TRBD1. This CDR3 contains 18 residues. The J segment lost 1 base and the V segment lost 4 bases, leaving 8 bases of the junction unmatched. The germline gives CDR1 KGHSH, CDR2 LQKENI. Written as DNA, the CDR3 is TGTGCCAGCTCACGGACACCGGGACAGGGATCTGGGGCCAACGTCCTGACTTTC. This sequence encodes CASSRTPGQGSGANVLTF.

The V gene is TRBV10-3, the J gene TRBJ2-1, with D perhaps TRBD2 (6 bases). Germline V gene lookup returns CDR1 ENHRY and CDR2 SYGVKD. Trimming cost V 6 bases and J 6 bases, with 15 bases left between them. This CDR3 comprises 14 residues. This CDR3 is CAIRLTRGGNEQFF. As DNA, the CDR3 is TGTGCCATCAGGCTAACTAGGGGAGGCAATGAGCAGTTCTTC.

This chain joins TRBV7-2 and TRBJ2-2; tentatively, D is TRBD2 (5 bases). The germline CDR1 and CDR2 sequences are SGHTA and FQGNSA. V was cut by 7 bases and J by 0 bases, with 6 bases left in between. The CDR3 length is 13 residues. Written as DNA, the CDR3 is TGTGCCAGCAAAGCGGCGAACACCGGGGAGCTGTTTTTT. Encoded protein: CASKAANTGELFF.

The gene calls are TRBV5-6 and TRBJ2-5; possible D gene TRBD1, 6 bases. V lost 4 bases to trimming and J lost 1 base, with 11 bases between them. Germline assignment: CDR1 SGHDT and CDR2 YYEEEE. The CDR3 totals 14 residues. The CDR3 region has the DNA TGTGCCAGCAGCCTGGGACATATCCAAGAGACCCAGTACTTC. Translation gives CASSLGHIQETQYF.

The chain couples TRBV19 to TRBJ2-6; 9 bases line up with TRBD1. Germline V gene sequence: CDR1 LNHDA, CDR2 SQIVND (reference sequence). With V trimmed by 9 bases and J by 2 bases, 14 bases remained unmatched. This CDR3 spans 18 amino acids. For the CDR3, the DNA is TGTGCCAGCGAGTTAGGGACAGGGAGTTCTCCTGGGGCCAACGTCCTGACTTTC. Translating it yields CASELGTGSSPGANVLTF.

This clone appeared a few times. This chain links TRBV19 with TRBJ1-2; D is possibly TRBD1 (5 bases). The germline V and J ends were trimmed by 0 bases and 8 bases, with 22 bases remaining between them. This CDR3 is 17 amino acids long. Germline values: CDR1 LNHDA, CDR2 SQIVND (reference sequence). CDR3 amino acids: CASSIDHFFGGAVGYTF. The CDR3 nucleotides read TGTGCCAGTAGTATAGATCACTTTTTCGGAGGGGCAGTCGGCTACACCTTC.

The J gene is TRBJ1-2, the V gene TRBV28; the D is unclear. The germline gives CDR1 MDHEN, CDR2 SYDVKM. With 8 bases removed from V and 8 bases from J, the gap between germline ends came to 15 bases. There are 12 residues in the CDR3. The CDR3 DNA sequence: TGTGCCAGCGGAGGCCGTCTTTACGGCTACACCTTC. Protein sequence: CASGGRLYGYTF.

The chain is built from TRBV21-1 and TRBJ1-4; TRBD1 is the table's D call and was not checked against the DNA. TRBV21-1 is a documented pseudogene. This CDR3 is built from 15 residues. CDR3 sequence reads: CASSKGGISNEKLFF. The DNA of the CDR3 is TGTGCCAGCAGCAAAGGGGGCATATCTAATGAAAAACTGTTTTTT.

The V gene is TRBV5-4, the J gene TRBJ2-7; the match to TRBD2 covers 7 bases. Germline CDR1 SGHNT, CDR2 YYREEE (reference sequence). V gave up 0 bases and J gave up 3 bases; unmatched junction bases: 3. This CDR3 comprises 14 residues. The CDR3 protein is CASSLGGSYYEQYF. DNA for the CDR3: TGTGCCAGCAGCTTGGGCGGGAGCTACTACGAGCAGTACTTC.

V gene TRBV5-4 combines with J gene TRBJ1-2; D remains unclear. Germline-derived CDR1 and CDR2 are SGHNT and YYREEE (reference sequence). This CDR3 region has 14 residues. V was cut by 0 bases and J by 8 bases, with 14 bases left in between. The CDR3 spells CASSLVFSPGGYTF. The CDR3, as DNA: TGTGCCAGCAGCTTGGTATTTTCACCGGGAGGCTACACCTTC.

A remark on this clone: Relative to the germline gene, one junction end is altered; a read error may explain this. The CDR3 DNA reads TGTGCTAGCAGCCGGGGAGGGAGTTTCCTCAGCAATGAGCAGTTCTTC. Protein product: CASSRGGSFLSNEQFF. The chain has TRBV7-7 and TRBJ2-1; TRBD2 agrees at 7 bases. This CDR3 spans 16 amino acids. Germline V gene lookup returns CDR1 SSHAT and CDR2 FNYEAQ (reference sequence).

The gene calls are TRBV27 and TRBJ2-2; D remains unclear. The germline V and J ends were trimmed by 4 bases and 5 bases, with 14 bases remaining between them. This CDR3 is 15 amino acids long. Germline V gives CDR1 MNHEY, CDR2 SMNVEV (reference sequence). CDR3 nucleotide sequence: TGTGCCAGCAGTTGGAGCCCCCCAAAGACCGGGGAGCTGTTTTTT. Translation: CASSWSPPKTGELFF.

This clone has just a few counts. The V call is TRBV5-1, the J call TRBJ2-5, with 12 bases fitting TRBD2. CDR3 length: 14 residues. J lost 13 bases, V lost 4 bases, and 11 bases had no gene match. The germline CDR1 and CDR2 sequences are SGHRS and YFSETQ. The CDR3 sequence: CASSPTSGRPTGYF. CDR3 bases: TGCGCCAGCAGCCCTACTAGCGGGAGGCCTACCGGGTACTTC.

The gene calls are TRBV7-2 and TRBJ1-1; no definite D call. Germline CDR1 is SGHTA and CDR2 is FQGNSA. V was shortened by 1 base and J by 5 bases, with 14 bases between the two germline ends. CDR3 length: 15 residues. The DNA of the CDR3 is TGTGCCAGCAGCTTAGTACTGACGGGTGGTACTGAAGCTTTCTTT. Translating it yields CASSLVLTGGTEAFF.

V gene TRBV6-2 or TRBV6-3 combines with J gene TRBJ1-5; 10 bases align to TRBD1. J gave up 4 bases and V 6 bases, and 9 bases lay outside the gene matches. The CDR3 contains 16 residues. CDR1 MNHEY and CDR2 SVGEGT come from the germline V gene. The CDR3 sequence is CASSLRQGAKNQPQHF. In DNA, the CDR3 is TGTGCCAGCAGCCTAAGACAGGGGGCGAAAAATCAGCCCCAGCATTTT.

The V and J genes are TRBV5-1 and TRBJ2-7; D is perhaps TRBD2 (6 bases). The V end was cut by 5 bases, the J end by 2 bases, with 14 bases between. The germline V gene encodes CDR1 SGHRS and CDR2 YFSETQ. This CDR3 is 14 amino acids long. In DNA, the CDR3 is TGCGCCAGCAGGAGGGAGCGGGCAACCTACGAGCAGTACTTC. It is translated as CASRRERATYEQYF.

This clone was seen more than once but under ten times. This chain uses TRBV6-5 with TRBJ1-2, with 12 bases aligning to TRBD1. Germline loops: CDR1 MNHEY, CDR2 SVGAGI. This CDR3 region has 15 residues. V shed 8 bases and J 4 bases; nucleotides not matched to a gene: 8. CDR3 residues: CASPGQGALGYGYTF. CDR3 DNA: TGTGCCAGCCCGGGACAGGGGGCGCTTGGCTATGGCTACACCTTC.

This clone appeared a single time. This chain uses TRBV3-1 (or the pseudogene TRBV3-2) with TRBJ2-3; 7 bases fit TRBD2. This CDR3 has 15 amino acids. Germline loops: CDR1 LGHDT, CDR2 YNNKEL (reference sequence). After removal of 2 bases from V and 3 bases from J, the junction contained 5 bases not matched to a gene. This chain's CDR3 is CASSQLGGDTDTQYF. CDR3 DNA sequence: TGTGCCAGCAGCCAATTGGGGGGGGATACAGATACGCAGTATTTT.

This chain uses TRBV9 with TRBJ2-5; 10 nucleotides line up with TRBD1. Germline V CDR1 and CDR2: SGDLS, YYNGEE. The CDR3 length is 17 residues. Germline trimming cut 4 bases from V and 5 bases from J; bases unmatched to any gene: 14. This CDR3 is CASSPGQGPSIGETQYF. CDR3 in DNA: TGTGCCAGCAGCCCGGGACAGGGGCCCTCAATTGGGGAGACCCAGTACTTC.

This clone was seen only once. This chain uses TRBV18 with TRBJ1-2; D may be TRBD1 (5 bases). Germline values: CDR1 KGHSH, CDR2 LQKENI. This CDR3 is 12 amino acids long. Trimming removed 1 base at V and 8 bases at J, with 8 bases between. The CDR3 sequence: CASSPQGQGYTF. The CDR3 DNA sequence: TGTGCCAGCTCACCACAGGGGCAGGGCTACACCTTC.

The J gene is TRBJ2-2, the V gene TRBV6-1; 9 positions match TRBD1. The CDR3 spans 15 residues. The germline V gene encodes CDR1 MNHNS and CDR2 SASEGT. The junction had 4 bases not matched to a gene; V was cut back by 3 bases and J by 5 bases. CDR3 amino acids: CASSEGTGQTGELFF. The CDR3 DNA reads as TGTGCCAGCAGTGAGGGGACAGGGCAAACCGGGGAGCTGTTTTTT.

This chain joins TRBV7-2 and TRBJ2-4; maybe TRBD2 (7 bases). This CDR3 has 18 amino acids. Between the trimmed V and J ends, which lost 1 base and 4 bases, there was a span of 20 bases. From germline, CDR1 is SGHTA and CDR2 FQGNSA. The CDR3 DNA sequence: TGTGCCAGCAGCTTAGGGCCTAGCGGAGGGGGAGTGAAAAACATTCAGTACTTC. Translated, it gives CASSLGPSGGGVKNIQYF.

This sequence joins TRBV28 and TRBJ1-5, with 11 positions matching TRBD1. The CDR3 is made up of 14 amino acids. CDR1 and CDR2 (germline): MDHEN, SYDVKM. With 7 bases clipped from V and 7 bases from J, the junction kept 6 bases outside the gene matches. CDR3 protein: CASMGTGGGQPQHF. The CDR3 DNA reads as TGTGCCAGCATGGGGACAGGGGGAGGCCAGCCCCAGCATTTT.

The chain recombines TRBV5-1 with TRBJ2-7; D may be TRBD1 (6 bases). This CDR3 has 15 amino acids. Germline values: CDR1 SGHRS, CDR2 YFSETQ. V shed 5 bases and J shed 0 bases, with 15 bases lying between them. The CDR3 sequence is CASRDLGQYSYEQYF. The CDR3 region has the DNA TGCGCCAGCAGGGACTTAGGACAGTACTCCTACGAGCAGTACTTC.

The V call is TRBV28, the J call TRBJ2-1; 11 nucleotides line up with TRBD2. This CDR3 has 18 amino acids. V trimming: 5 bases; J trimming: 7 bases; junction bases outside the gene matches: 16. The germline CDR1 and CDR2 sequences are MDHEN and SYDVKM. The CDR3 loop is CASSTPDSGRAFGNEQFF. In DNA form, the CDR3 reads TGTGCCAGCAGTACCCCGGATAGCGGGAGGGCCTTCGGTAATGAGCAGTTCTTC.

This chain joins TRBV28 and TRBJ1-3, with TRBD1 as a possible D gene (6 bases). V gave up 4 bases and J gave up 3 bases, with 10 bases separating them. Per germline, CDR1 MDHEN and CDR2 SYDVKM. The CDR3 length is 14 residues. CDR3 amino acids: CASSSTGIGNTIYF. CDR3 nucleotide sequence: TGTGCCAGCAGTTCCACAGGGATTGGAAACACCATATATTTT.

The gene calls are TRBV25-1 and TRBJ2-7, with 13 bases lining up with TRBD2. V shed 4 bases, J shed 3 bases, and the junction held 12 bases outside the gene matches. The CDR3 sequence is 18 residues long. Germline V gene data show CDR1 as MGHDK and CDR2 as SYGVNS. The CDR3: CASSAQGTSGTEVYEQYF. In DNA form, the CDR3 reads TGTGCCAGCAGTGCCCAAGGGACTAGCGGGACAGAAGTCTACGAGCAGTACTTC.

The rearrangement links TRBV5-5 to TRBJ2-7; D may be TRBD1 (5 bases). Germline assignment: CDR1 SGHKS and CDR2 YYEKEE (reference sequence). CDR3 length: 13 amino acids. The germline V and J ends were trimmed by 2 bases and 2 bases, with 8 bases remaining between them. The CDR3 reads CASSFPGTYEQYF. The CDR3 DNA reads TGTGCCAGCAGCTTTCCAGGGACCTACGAGCAGTACTTC.